This T cell receptor (beta chain) was sequenced for a study of monozygotic twins with cystic fibrosis. Study summary: With roughly 16 PCR cycles, barcoded libraries came from roughly 3 micrograms of fragmented DNA. Findings and limits, study-wide: J usage was most co-twin-similar in 8 of 16 pairs, V in 13. Median Simpson clonality of roughly 0.0093 suggested naive T cells predominated. Nucleotide-identical clonotype sharing was significantly higher within monozygotic CF twin pairs than between unrelated CF individuals.

Repertoires were generated with immunoSEQ multiplex PCR, while TCRdb's copy carries only in-frame clones and drops some. The repertoire holds about 23,000 clones, with approximately 97% as singletons. The CDR3 consists of 14 residues. From germline, CDR1 is ENHRY and CDR2 SYGVKD. V was trimmed by 0 bases and J by 7 bases, leaving 12 bases between them. This clone was seen a single time. What it binds is not known. This receptor was identified in a girl aged 5-17 years with cystic fibrosis. The sample taken for sequencing was blood. This chain uses TRBV10-3 with TRBJ2-5, with D hard to call. CDR3 DNA: TGTGCCATCAGTGAGTCGAAAGGGTTAGGGACCCAGTACTTC. It specifies CAISESKGLGTQYF.